The clone carrying this TCR beta chain was detected ten times or more. Its antigen is still unknown. The data are from a study of early T cells in non-severe SARS-CoV-2 infection. At the level of the study: The authors sequenced bulk RNA from unsorted whole blood, leaving chains unpaired. Study-level findings and limits: In VDJdb matching, anti-spike CD8 responses were favored while private and CD4 specificities went missing.

CDR3 length: 13 amino acids. Trimming pared 6 bases from V and 4 bases from J, leaving 12 bases between. cDNA molecules, individually, were tagged with unique molecular identifiers. Via MiXCR, TCRdb re-called the 5' RACE reads, giving one row per CDR3 protein. The data show tens of thousands of distinct CDR3 sequences, less than 5% seen once. The chain couples TRBV12-3 or TRBV12-4 to TRBJ1-2; weak D call: TRBD1 (6 bases). The TCR sequence derives from an adult who was a healthcare worker with PCR-confirmed SARS-CoV-2 infection or an uninfected control (not recorded which). The sequencing input was whole blood. As DNA, the CDR3 is TGTGCCAGCAGAGAAATGGACAGCTATGGCTACACCTTC. Residues: CASREMDSYGYTF.